These 3 T cell receptor beta chains originate from one sample sequenced in a study of OX40 agonist ivuxolimab in advanced cancers. Sequencing used immunoSEQ multiplex PCR; TCRdb keeps in-frame clones, though not all of them. Of roughly 86,000 clones detected, 70% to 90% appear once; the ten largest clones hold 1.5% to 2%. Here the sequenced sample was CD4+ or CD8+ T cells sorted from blood, taken in a trial of the OX40 agonist ivuxolimab. All receptors derive from an adult with an advanced solid tumor such as melanoma, head and neck, liver or kidney cancer.

V gene TRBV14 combines with J gene TRBJ2-4; 14 bases line up with TRBD2. V shed 1 base, J shed 3 bases, and the junction held 8 bases outside the gene matches. The CDR3 covers 19 residues. Germline values: CDR1 SGHDN, CDR2 FVKESK. CDR3 amino acids: CASSQGATSGGADKNIQYF. CDR3 nucleotides: TGTGCCAGCAGCCAAGGTGCGACTAGCGGGGGGGCCGACAAAAACATTCAGTACTTC.

V and J are TRBV19 and TRBJ2-2; 8 nucleotides align to TRBD1. This CDR3 comprises 14 residues. Germline V lookup: CDR1 LNHDA, CDR2 SQIVND (reference sequence). The J segment lost 6 bases and the V segment lost 3 bases, leaving 3 bases of the junction unmatched. CDR3 sequence: CASSMQGAPGELFF. The CDR3 region has the DNA TGTGCCAGTAGTATGCAGGGGGCGCCCGGGGAGCTGTTTTTT.

The V call is TRBV7-2, the J call TRBJ1-6; 7 nucleotides agree with TRBD1. The CDR3 consists of 15 residues. Germline V gene lookup returns CDR1 SGHTA and CDR2 FQGNSA. The ends lost 1 base at V and 7 bases at J; junction bases unmatched: 4. The CDR3 here is CASSLDLGQNSPLHF. The CDR3 DNA sequence: TGTGCCAGCAGCTTAGATTTGGGACAGAATTCACCCCTCCACTTT.